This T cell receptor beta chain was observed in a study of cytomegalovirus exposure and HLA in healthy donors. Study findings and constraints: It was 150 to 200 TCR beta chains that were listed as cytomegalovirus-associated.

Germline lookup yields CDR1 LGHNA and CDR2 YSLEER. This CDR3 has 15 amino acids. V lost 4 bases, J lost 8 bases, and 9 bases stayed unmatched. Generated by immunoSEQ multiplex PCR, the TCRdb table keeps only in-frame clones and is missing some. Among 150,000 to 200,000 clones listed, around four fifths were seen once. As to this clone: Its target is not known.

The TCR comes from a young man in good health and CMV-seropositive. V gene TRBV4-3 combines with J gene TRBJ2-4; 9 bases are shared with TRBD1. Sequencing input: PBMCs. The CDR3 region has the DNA TGCGCCAGCAGCCGGCTGCCGGGACAGGGAGACATTCAGTACTTC. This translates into CASSRLPGQGDIQYF.